This entry lists 20 T cell receptor beta chains sequenced from one sample in a study of cytotoxic CD8 clonotypes in ibrutinib-treated CLL. The table came from immunoSEQ multiplex PCR; TCRdb's copy has only in-frame clones and leaves some out. The table shows some 290,000 clones, with roughly 85% occurring only once. The sample here was PBMCs, taken before ibrutinib treatment. All receptors derive from a human donor with chronic lymphocytic leukemia.

The rearrangement joins TRBV13 to TRBJ2-4, with D maybe TRBD1 (6 bases). V was cut by 5 bases and J by 2 bases, with 22 bases left in between. The CDR3 covers 18 residues. Per the germline V gene, CDR1 is PRHDT and CDR2 is FYEKMQ (reference sequence). CDR3 amino acids: CASSASGNGGASKNIQYF. CDR3 nucleotide sequence: TGTGCCAGCAGCGCCAGCGGAAATGGGGGCGCGTCCAAAAACATTCAGTACTTC.

The chain joins TRBV27 to TRBJ2-1; 9 bases are shared with TRBD1. The V gene end was trimmed by 5 bases and the J gene end by 4 bases; junction bases not matched to a gene: 6. This CDR3 has 15 residues. Germline V CDR1 and CDR2: MNHEY, SMNVEV (reference sequence). CDR3 in DNA: TGTGCCAGCAGTACCCGGGACAGGGCTTACAATGAGCAGTTCTTC. It yields the protein CASSTRDRAYNEQFF.

This clone occurred a few times. The gene calls are TRBV5-5 and TRBJ1-5, with D hard to call. The CDR3 totals 14 residues. The germline CDR1 and CDR2 sequences are SGHKS and YYEKEE (reference sequence). Trimming left V 0 bases short and J 7 bases short, with 11 bases between. This chain's CDR3 is CASSLVDLGQPQHF. CDR3 DNA sequence: TGTGCCAGCAGCTTGGTAGACCTGGGCCAGCCCCAGCATTTT.

The V gene is TRBV7-2, the J gene TRBJ1-2; D remains unclear. Germline CDR1 and CDR2: SGHTA and FQGNSA. V was trimmed by 1 base and J by 7 bases, leaving 10 bases between them. CDR3 length: 13 amino acids. The CDR3 DNA follows: TGTGCCAGCAGCTTAGTGGCAGGCCGTGGCTACACCTTC. Protein: CASSLVAGRGYTF.

The genes are TRBV30 and TRBJ2-1, with D perhaps given as TRBD1 or TRBD2 (5 bases each). CDR1 and CDR2 from the germline V gene are GTSNPN and SVGIG (reference sequence). This CDR3 has 15 amino acids. V gave up 0 bases and J gave up 5 bases, with 14 bases separating them. CDR3 DNA sequence: TGTGCCTGGAGTGTTAGTGGGGCGGGTAACAATGAGCAGTTCTTC. Its protein is CAWSVSGAGNNEQFF. The variable domain in full, with the rest retrieved from reference TRBV30 and TRBJ2-1, is SQTIHQWPATLVQPVGSPLSLECTVEGTSNPNLYWYRQAAGRGLQLLFYSVGIGQISSEVPQNLSASRPQDRQFILSSKKLLLSDSGFYLCAWSVSGAGNNEQFFGPGTRLTVL.

This clone was seen a single time. The gene calls are TRBV6-5 and TRBJ2-1; D unresolved. Germline CDR1 is MNHEY and CDR2 is SVGAGI. The CDR3 runs 14 residues. V was clipped by 7 bases and J by 7 bases, with 17 bases between them. The CDR3 region has the DNA TGTGCCAGCACCTGGGGTGGTTTGGGAAATGAGCAGTTCTTC. This translates into CASTWGGLGNEQFF.

The chain combines TRBV19 with TRBJ2-1; weak D call: TRBD1 (5 bases). Germline V CDR1 and CDR2: LNHDA, SQIVND (reference sequence). The CDR3 has 14 amino acids. V gave up 5 bases and J gave up 8 bases, with 16 bases separating them. In nucleotides, the CDR3 is TGTGCCAGTAGTTGGGGCCGCTCCGGTGATGAGCAGTTCTTC. Translating it yields CASSWGRSGDEQFF.

In this sample, this clone turned up once. The chain combines TRBV5-1 with TRBJ2-7; a weak D match, TRBD2 (6 bases). The germline gives CDR1 SGHRS, CDR2 YFSETQ. The CDR3 sequence is 15 residues long. The ends were cut back, 2 bases at V and 4 bases at J, with 16 bases in the middle. The CDR3 loop is CASSLRDKGTYEQYF. CDR3 in DNA: TGCGCCAGCAGCTTACGGGATAAGGGGACTTACGAGCAGTACTTC. Full variable domain (rest looked up from reference TRBV5-1 and TRBJ2-7): KAGVTQTPRYLIKTRGQQVTLSCSPISGHRSVSWYQQTPGQGLQFLFEYFSETQRNKGNFPGRFSGRQFSNSRSEMNVSTLELGDSALYLCASSLRDKGTYEQYFGPGTRLTVT.

The genes are TRBV6-5 and TRBJ2-1; D perhaps matches TRBD1 (6 bases). Germline CDR1 and CDR2: MNHEY and SVGAGI. CDR3 length: 14 amino acids. The V end was cut by 1 base, the J end by 6 bases, with 10 bases between. The CDR3 DNA reads as TGTGCCAGCAGTTACTTGCAGGGGAGCAATGAGCAGTTCTTC. This encodes CASSYLQGSNEQFF.

This clone was seen more than once but under ten times. This chain's CDR3 is CATSRSRAQGVGQYF. The CDR3 coding sequence is TGTGCCACCAGCAGGTCCCGGGCCCAAGGCGTGGGGCAGTACTTC. The J gene is TRBJ2-7, the V gene TRBV15; D remains ambiguous. Germline-derived CDR1 and CDR2 are LNHNV and YYDKDF (reference sequence). V was cut by 3 bases and J by 9 bases, with 21 bases left in between. This CDR3 has 15 residues. The complete variable domain, with remaining parts taken from reference TRBV15 and TRBJ2-7, reads DAMVIQNPRYQVTQFGKPVTLSCSQTLNHNVMYWYQQKSSQAPKLLFHYYDKDFNNEADTPDNFQSRRPNTSFCFLDIRSPGLGDTAMYLCATSRSRAQGVGQYFGPGTRLTVT.

About this clone: Other DNA sequences in the sample encode the same CDR3. V gene TRBV5-1 combines with J gene TRBJ1-2; perhaps TRBD1 as D (6 bases). This CDR3 is built from 14 residues. With 2 bases removed from V and 2 bases from J, the gap between germline ends came to 10 bases. Germline V gene data show CDR1 as SGHRS and CDR2 as YFSETQ. The CDR3: CASSLGQGNYGYTF. The CDR3 DNA sequence: TGCGCCAGCAGCTTAGGGCAGGGGAACTATGGCTACACCTTC.

Many counts were recorded for this clone. The chain's CDR3 is CASSPLPAGGGGYTF. CDR3 sequence (DNA): TGCGCCAGCAGCCCTCTACCGGCAGGGGGAGGAGGCTACACCTTC. The V and J genes are TRBV4-1 and TRBJ1-2, with 7 bases lining up with TRBD1. The CDR3 runs 15 residues. V dropped 4 bases and J dropped 8; count of bases not matched to a gene: 13. The germline V gene encodes CDR1 MGHRA and CDR2 YSYEKL.

The genes are TRBV14 and TRBJ2-7; 8 nucleotides align to TRBD1. The CDR3 contains 14 residues. J lost 2 bases, V lost 4 bases, and 4 bases had no gene match. Germline V gene lookup returns CDR1 SGHDN and CDR2 FVKESK. The CDR3 bases are TGTGCCAGCAGCCCGAGGACAGGGCCCTACGAGCAGTACTTC. Protein product: CASSPRTGPYEQYF.

The chain carries TRBV29-1 and TRBJ2-1; 7 positions agree with TRBD2. CDR3 length equals 16 residues. Germline assignment: CDR1 SQVTM and CDR2 ANQGSEA. Unmatched junction bases numbered 10, after V lost 4 bases and J lost 1 base. CDR3 DNA sequence: TGCAGCGTTGGACCCCGCTCTAGCGGATCCTACAATGAGCAGTTCTTC. Translation: CSVGPRSSGSYNEQFF.

As to this clone: The CDR3 does not end in the conserved phenylalanine or tryptophan, so this is likely a read error. The limits of the CDR3 on the DNA are not certain, so only TCRdb's listed CDR3 is given. The chain links TRBV4-3 to TRBJ2-7; the table assigns TRBD2, which was not confirmed against the DNA. The CDR3 is 15 amino acids long, termini counted. The V gene's germline CDR1 is LGHNA and CDR2 YSLEER. The CDR3 region is CASSQDLGLAGTFQT.

The V call is TRBV5-1, the J call TRBJ2-7, with D tentatively TRBD1 or TRBD2 (5 bases each). The CDR3 has 13 residues. Trimming pared 6 bases from V and 7 bases from J, leaving 17 bases between. CDR1 is SGHRS and CDR2 is YFSETQ in the germline V gene. The CDR3 loop is CASTTGRSLEQYF. As DNA, the CDR3 is TGCGCCAGCACTACGGGACGGTCCCTGGAGCAGTACTTC.

J is TRBJ1-2 and V is TRBV7-8; D remains unclear. The CDR3 is 14 residues long. Trimming shortened V by 3 bases and J by 2 bases, and 10 bases separated the two germline ends. Germline V gene lookup returns CDR1 SGHVS and CDR2 FQNEAQ. CDR3 protein: CASSLPPANYGYTF. The CDR3 DNA is TGTGCCAGCAGCTTGCCCCCGGCAAACTATGGCTACACCTTC.

This chain uses TRBV9 with TRBJ1-2; 7 bases agree with TRBD1. The V and J ends lost 3 bases and 4 bases, in that order; junction bases with no gene match: 6. This CDR3 is 14 amino acids long. CDR1 and CDR2 from the germline V gene are SGDLS and YYNGEE. CDR3 in amino acids: CASSGRQGIYGYTF. The CDR3, as DNA: TGTGCCAGCAGCGGTAGACAGGGCATCTATGGCTACACCTTC.

As regards this clone: Relative to the germline gene, one junction end is altered; a read error may explain this. The chain carries TRBV20-1 and TRBJ2-1, with D possibly TRBD2 on 6 matching bases. The CDR3 is made up of 11 amino acids. Germline CDR1 DFQATT, CDR2 SNEGSKA (reference sequence). The CDR3 here is CSVEGRAEQFF. In nucleotides, the CDR3 is TGTAGTGTGGAGGGCCGGGCTGAGCAGTTCTTC.

This clone was found once. CDR3: CASSQVSGRAYNEQFF. CDR3 coding DNA: TGCGCCAGCAGCCAAGTTAGCGGGAGGGCCTACAATGAGCAGTTCTTC. This sequence joins TRBV4-3 and TRBJ2-1; 11 nucleotides line up with TRBD2. This CDR3 is built from 16 residues. Germline V gene lookup returns CDR1 LGHNA and CDR2 YSLEER. J gave up 2 bases and V 1 base, and 1 base lay outside the gene matches.